This T cell receptor beta chain was identified during a study of blood T cells in healthy people across ages. General observations from the study: Naive T cell percentage strongly correlated with TCR beta diversity.

Using a J-beta primer mix together with a sample-barcoded 5' primer, a second PCR was run for about 6 to 11 cycles. Every sample gave at least 3 million paired-end reads containing CDR3. Using its own MiXCR run on the 5' RACE reads, TCRdb lists one record per CDR3 protein. The profile covers about 730,000 distinct CDR3 sequences, with approximately 43% appearing a single time and approximately 22% taken by the ten largest. The germline CDR1 and CDR2 sequences are MDHEN and SYDVKM. The CDR3 runs 14 residues. V was cut by 3 bases and J by 6 bases, with 15 bases left in between. Donor samples were obtained from healthy Caucasian individuals from Russia, aged about 6 to 100. A few counts support this clonotype. Its specificity is not known.

Sequenced: blood. The genes are TRBV28 and TRBJ2-7, with D perhaps matching TRBD1 or TRBD2 (5 bases each). The clonotype originates from a woman aged 60 to 75 in good health. CDR3 region: CASSFISTEGEQYF. The DNA of the CDR3 is TGTGCCAGCAGTTTCATCTCGACAGAGGGCGAGCAGTACTTC.